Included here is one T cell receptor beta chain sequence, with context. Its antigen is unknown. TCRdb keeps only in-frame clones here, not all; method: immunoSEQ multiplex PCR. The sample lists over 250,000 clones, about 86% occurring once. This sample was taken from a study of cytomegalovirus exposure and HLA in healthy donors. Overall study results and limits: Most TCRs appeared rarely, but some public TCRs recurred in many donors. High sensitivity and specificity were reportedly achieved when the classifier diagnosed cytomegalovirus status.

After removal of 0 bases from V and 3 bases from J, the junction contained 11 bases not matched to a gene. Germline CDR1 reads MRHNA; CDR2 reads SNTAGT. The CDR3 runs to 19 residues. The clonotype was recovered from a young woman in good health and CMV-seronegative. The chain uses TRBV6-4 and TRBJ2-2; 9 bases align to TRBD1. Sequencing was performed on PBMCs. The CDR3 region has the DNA TGTGCCAGCAGTGACTCCAACAGAACAGGGGGCCTCGACACCGGGGAGCTGTTTTTT. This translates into CASSDSNRTGGLDTGELFF.